The text below deals with one T cell receptor beta chain. This entry is derived from a study of blood T cell repertoires in COVID-19. As for the study in general: PBMCs, B-cell-depleted T cells, or T cells were the source of the cDNA or gDNA that made up the material.

The assay was immunoSEQ multiplex PCR, and TCRdb's table has in-frame clones only and misses some. The sample records under 130,000 clones, about four fifths being singletons. Material for sequencing was peripheral blood. This receptor was obtained from a woman between 65 and 79 years old with acute or convalescent COVID-19.

The CDR3 is CASSIDRTGEETQYF. The CDR3 DNA follows: TGTGCCAGTAGTATAGATCGGACAGGGGAAGAGACCCAGTACTTC. The chain employs TRBV19 and TRBJ2-5; the match to TRBD1 covers 9 bases. Germline V gene lookup returns CDR1 LNHDA and CDR2 SQIVND (reference sequence). With 0 bases clipped from V and 3 bases from J, the junction kept 2 bases outside the gene matches. CDR3 size: 15 residues.